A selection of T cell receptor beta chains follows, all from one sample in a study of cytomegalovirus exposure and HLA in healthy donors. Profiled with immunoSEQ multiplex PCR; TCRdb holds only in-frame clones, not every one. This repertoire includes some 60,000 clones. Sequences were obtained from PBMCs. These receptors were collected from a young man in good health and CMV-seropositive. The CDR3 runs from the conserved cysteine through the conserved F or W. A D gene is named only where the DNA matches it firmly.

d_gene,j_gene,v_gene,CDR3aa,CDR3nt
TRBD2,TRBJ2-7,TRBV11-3,CASSLGAGGRLSYEQYF,TGTGCCAGCAGCTTAGGAGCCGGCGGGAGACTCTCCTACGAGCAGTACTTC
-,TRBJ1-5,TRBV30,CAWSVSGDQPRHF,TGTGCCTGGAGTGTATCGGGAGATCAGCCCCGGCATTTT
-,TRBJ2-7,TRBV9,CASSGGAGRNEQYF,TGTGCCAGCAGCGGAGGGGCGGGGCGGAACGAGCAGTACTTC
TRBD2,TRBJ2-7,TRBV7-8,CASSLRAGAGNEQYF,TGTGCCAGCAGCCTGAGAGCGGGAGCTGGAAACGAGCAGTACTTC
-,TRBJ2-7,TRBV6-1,CASGQGNHEQYF,TGTGCCAGCGGGCAGGGGAACCACGAGCAGTACTTC
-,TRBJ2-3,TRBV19,CASSRAVGGTDTQYF,TGTGCCAGTAGCCGAGCTGTCGGTGGCACAGATACGCAGTATTTT
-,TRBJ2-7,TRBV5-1,CASSSATGSYEQYF,TGCGCCAGCAGCTCGGCGACAGGTTCCTACGAGCAGTACTTC
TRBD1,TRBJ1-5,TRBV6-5,CASSRQGISNQPQHF,TGTGCCAGCAGTCGACAGGGAATTAGCAATCAGCCCCAGCATTTT
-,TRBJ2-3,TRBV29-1,CSVDVAGRPDTQYF,TGCAGCGTTGATGTGGCAGGGCGCCCAGATACGCAGTATTTT
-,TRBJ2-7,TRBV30,CAWSLGYEQYF,TGTGCCTGGAGTCTCGGCTACGAGCAGTACTTC
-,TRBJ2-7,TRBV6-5,CASSPSMYEQYF,TGTGCCAGCAGCCCTAGTATGTACGAGCAGTACTTC
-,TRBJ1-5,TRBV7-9,CASSLTRGQPQHF,TGTGCCAGCAGCTTGACCCGGGGTCAGCCCCAGCATTTT
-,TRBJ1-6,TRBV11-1,CASSSSNPGQDNSPLHF,TGTGCCAGCAGCTCCTCGAACCCGGGACAAGATAATTCACCCCTCCACTTT
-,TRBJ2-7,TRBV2,CASSAWTPPAYEQYF,TGTGCCAGCAGTGCCTGGACACCTCCCGCCTACGAGCAGTACTTC